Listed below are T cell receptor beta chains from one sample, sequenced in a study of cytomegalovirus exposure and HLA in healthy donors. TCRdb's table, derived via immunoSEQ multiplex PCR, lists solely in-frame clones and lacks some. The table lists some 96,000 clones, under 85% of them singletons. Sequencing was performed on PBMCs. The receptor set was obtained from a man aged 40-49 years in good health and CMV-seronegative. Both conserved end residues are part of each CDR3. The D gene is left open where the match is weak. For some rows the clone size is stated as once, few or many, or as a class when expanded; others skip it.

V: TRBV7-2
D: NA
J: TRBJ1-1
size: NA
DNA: TGTGCCAGCAGCCCCAAGACAGGTCTCAACACTGAAGCTTTCTTT
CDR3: CASSPKTGLNTEAFF

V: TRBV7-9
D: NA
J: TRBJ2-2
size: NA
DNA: TGTGCCAGCAGCCGAAGCGGACAGTCGGGCACCGGGGAGCTGTTTTTT
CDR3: CASSRSGQSGTGELFF

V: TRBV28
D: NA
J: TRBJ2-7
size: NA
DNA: TGTGCCAGCAAAAGACCCGGGTTCTACGAGCAGTACTTC
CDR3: CASKRPGFYEQYF

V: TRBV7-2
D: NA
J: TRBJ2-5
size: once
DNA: TGTGCCAGCAGCCCGACTCAAGAGACCCAGTACTTC
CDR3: CASSPTQETQYF

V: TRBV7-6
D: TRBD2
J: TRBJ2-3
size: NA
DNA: TGTGCCAGCAGCTTAAATTATGGGGGGGTGATAGATACGCAGTATTTT
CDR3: CASSLNYGGVIDTQYF

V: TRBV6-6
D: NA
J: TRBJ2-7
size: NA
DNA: TGTGCCAGCAGTTACATACAGGCGATCTACGAGCAGTACTTC
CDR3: CASSYIQAIYEQYF

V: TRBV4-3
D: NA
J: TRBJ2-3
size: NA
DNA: TGCGCCAGCAGCCAAGTCTGGTCCGGCGGGGCAGATACGCAGTATTTT
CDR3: CASSQVWSGGADTQYF

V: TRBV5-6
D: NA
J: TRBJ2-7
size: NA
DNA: TGTGCCAGCAGCCACGCCATGGGGGGAGGCGAGCAGTACTTC
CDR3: CASSHAMGGGEQYF

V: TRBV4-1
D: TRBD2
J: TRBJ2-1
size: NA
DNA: TGCGCCAGCAGCCCGTTTCCGAGGCATGAGTCCCGGGGGGTGTACAATGAGCAGTTCTTC
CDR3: CASSPFPRHESRGVYNEQFF

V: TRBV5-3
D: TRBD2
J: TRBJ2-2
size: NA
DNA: TGTGCCAGAAGCTTGGAGCGAGCGGGAGGGCAGGGGGCGAACACCGGGGAGCTGTTTTTT
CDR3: CARSLERAGGQGANTGELFF

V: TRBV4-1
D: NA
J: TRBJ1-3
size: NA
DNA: TGCGCCAGCAGCTCCAGTAACGAAAACACCATATATTTT
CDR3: CASSSSNENTIYF

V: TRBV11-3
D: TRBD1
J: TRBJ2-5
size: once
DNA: TGTGCCAGCAGCCTAGGAGGGACAGGGGGCCAAGAGACCCAGTACTTC
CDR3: CASSLGGTGGQETQYF

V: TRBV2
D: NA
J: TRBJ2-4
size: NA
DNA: TGTGCCAGCAAGGGGATCGACAACATTCAGTACTTC
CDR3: CASKGIDNIQYF

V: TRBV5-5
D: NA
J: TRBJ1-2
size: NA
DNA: TGTGCCAGCAGCCCCCGCCGGGGGGAGGGCTATGGCTACACCTTC
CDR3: CASSPRRGEGYGYTF

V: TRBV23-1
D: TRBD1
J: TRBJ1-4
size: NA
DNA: TGCGCCAGCAGTCAAACCGGACAGGAGGAATGGGAAAAACTGTTTTTT
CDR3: CASSQTGQEEWEKLFF

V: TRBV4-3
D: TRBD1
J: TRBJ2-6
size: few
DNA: TGCGCCAGCAGCCGAGCCGGGACAGGGACGGGGGCCAACGTCCTGACTTTC
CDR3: CASSRAGTGTGANVLTF

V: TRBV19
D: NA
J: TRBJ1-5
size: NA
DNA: TGTGCCAGTAGCCGGGCGGGTCAGCCCCAGCATTTT
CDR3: CASSRAGQPQHF

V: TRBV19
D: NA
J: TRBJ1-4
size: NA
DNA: TGTGCCAGTACAGACTCAACTAATGAAAAACTGTTTTTT
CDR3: CASTDSTNEKLFF

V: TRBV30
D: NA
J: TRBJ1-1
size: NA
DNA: TGTGCCTGGAGCCTAAACCGAGAAGCTTTCTTT
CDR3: CAWSLNREAFF

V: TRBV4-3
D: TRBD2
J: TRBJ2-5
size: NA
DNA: TGCGCCAGCAGCCAAGAAGCCAACCTAGCGGGATCACAAGAGACCCAGTACTTC
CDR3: CASSQEANLAGSQETQYF

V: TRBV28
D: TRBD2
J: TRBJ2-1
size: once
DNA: TGTGCCAGCAGTCGGGGACTAGATCACAATGAGCAGTTCTTC
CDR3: CASSRGLDHNEQFF

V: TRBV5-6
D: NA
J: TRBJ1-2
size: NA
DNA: TGTGCCAGCAGCTTTTCGCGGATTCCCCCCTCCTATGGCTACACCTTC
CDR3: CASSFSRIPPSYGYTF

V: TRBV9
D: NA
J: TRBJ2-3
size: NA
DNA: TGTGCCAGCAGCCGAAGAGACAGAGAGAGCACAGATACGCAGTATTTT
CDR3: CASSRRDRESTDTQYF

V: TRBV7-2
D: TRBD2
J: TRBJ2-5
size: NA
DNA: TGTGCCAGCAGCTTATCCGGTCTAGCGGGGTACCAAGAGACCCAGTACTTC
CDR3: CASSLSGLAGYQETQYF

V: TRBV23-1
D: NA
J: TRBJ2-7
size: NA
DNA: TGCGCCAGCCTCATGCGGGACGAGGGTGCATACTTC
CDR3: CASLMRDEGAYF

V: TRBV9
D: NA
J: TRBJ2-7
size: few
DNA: TGTGCCAGCAGCGTAGGGGGGCCCTACGAGCAGTACTTC
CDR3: CASSVGGPYEQYF